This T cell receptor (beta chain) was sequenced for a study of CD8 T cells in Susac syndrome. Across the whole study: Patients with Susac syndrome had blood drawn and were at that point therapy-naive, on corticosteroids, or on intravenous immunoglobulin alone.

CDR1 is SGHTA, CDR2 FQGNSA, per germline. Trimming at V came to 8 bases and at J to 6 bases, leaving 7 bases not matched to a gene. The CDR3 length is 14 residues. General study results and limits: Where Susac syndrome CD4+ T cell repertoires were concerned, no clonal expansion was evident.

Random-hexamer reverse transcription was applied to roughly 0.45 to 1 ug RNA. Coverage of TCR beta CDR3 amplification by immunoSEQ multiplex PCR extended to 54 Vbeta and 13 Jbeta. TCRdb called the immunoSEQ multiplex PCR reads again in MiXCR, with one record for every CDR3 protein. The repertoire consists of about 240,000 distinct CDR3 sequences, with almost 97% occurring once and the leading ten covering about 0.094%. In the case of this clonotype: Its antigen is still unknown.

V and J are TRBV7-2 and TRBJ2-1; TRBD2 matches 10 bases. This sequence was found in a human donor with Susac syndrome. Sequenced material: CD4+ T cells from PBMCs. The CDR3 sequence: CASGRTSGLNEQFF. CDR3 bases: TGTGCCAGCGGACGGACTAGCGGTCTCAATGAGCAGTTCTTC.